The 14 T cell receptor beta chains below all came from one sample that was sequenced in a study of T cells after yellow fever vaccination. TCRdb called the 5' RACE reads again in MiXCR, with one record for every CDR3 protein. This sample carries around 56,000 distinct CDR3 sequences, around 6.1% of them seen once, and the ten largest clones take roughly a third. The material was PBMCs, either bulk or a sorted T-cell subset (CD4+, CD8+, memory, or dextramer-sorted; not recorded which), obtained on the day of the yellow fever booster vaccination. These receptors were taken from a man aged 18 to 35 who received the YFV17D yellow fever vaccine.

CDR3 amino acids: CASKAGRPKDEQFF. The CDR3 DNA reads as TGTGCCAGTAAAGCGGGGAGGCCGAAGGATGAGCAGTTCTTC. V is TRBV12-3 or TRBV12-4 and J is TRBJ2-1; 7 bases fit TRBD2. The V gene end was trimmed by 9 bases and the J gene end by 8 bases; junction bases not matched to a gene: 13. The CDR3 sequence is 14 residues long.

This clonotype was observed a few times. In nucleotides, the CDR3 is TGCAGTGCTGGGCTGAGCAGGGACCCCTACGAGCAGTACTTC. Amino acids: CSAGLSRDPYEQYF. The rearrangement links TRBV20-1 to TRBJ2-7, with D perhaps being TRBD1 or TRBD2 (5 bases each). Germline assignment: CDR1 DFQATT and CDR2 SNEGSKA (reference sequence). V was pared by 5 bases and J by 2 bases, with 16 bases between. The CDR3 loop spans 14 amino acids.

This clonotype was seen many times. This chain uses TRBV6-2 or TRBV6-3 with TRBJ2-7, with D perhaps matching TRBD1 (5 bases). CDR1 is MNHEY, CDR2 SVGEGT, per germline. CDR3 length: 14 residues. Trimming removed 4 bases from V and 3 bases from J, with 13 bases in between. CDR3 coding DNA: TGTGCCAGCAGTTCCGTACTCAGGGTCTACGAGCAGTACGTC. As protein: CASSSVLRVYEQYV.

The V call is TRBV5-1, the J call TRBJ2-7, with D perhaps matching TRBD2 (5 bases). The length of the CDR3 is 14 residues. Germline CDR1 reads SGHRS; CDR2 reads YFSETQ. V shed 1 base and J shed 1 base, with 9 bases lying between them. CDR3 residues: CASSLLRVSYEQYF. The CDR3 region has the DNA TGCGCCAGCAGCTTGTTGAGGGTTTCCTACGAGCAGTACTTC.

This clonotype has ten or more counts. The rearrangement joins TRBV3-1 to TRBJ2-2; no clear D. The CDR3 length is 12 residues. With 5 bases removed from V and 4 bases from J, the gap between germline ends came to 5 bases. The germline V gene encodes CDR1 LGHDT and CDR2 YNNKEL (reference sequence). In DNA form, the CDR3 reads TGTGCCAGCAGCTCCGTCACCGGGGAGCTGTTTTTT. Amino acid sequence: CASSSVTGELFF.

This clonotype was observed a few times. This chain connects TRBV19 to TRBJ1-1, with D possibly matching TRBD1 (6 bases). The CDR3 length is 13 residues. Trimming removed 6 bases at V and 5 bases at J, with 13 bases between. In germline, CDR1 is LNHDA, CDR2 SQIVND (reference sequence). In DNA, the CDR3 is TGTGCCAGTAGCCCAGGGGTGGGGACTGAAGCTTTCTTT. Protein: CASSPGVGTEAFF.

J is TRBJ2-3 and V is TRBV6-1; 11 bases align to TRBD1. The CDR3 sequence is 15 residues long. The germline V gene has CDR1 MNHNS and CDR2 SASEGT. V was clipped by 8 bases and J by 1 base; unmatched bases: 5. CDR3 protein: CASLWGQGGTDTQYF. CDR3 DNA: TGTGCCAGCCTGTGGGGACAGGGGGGCACAGATACGCAGTATTTT.

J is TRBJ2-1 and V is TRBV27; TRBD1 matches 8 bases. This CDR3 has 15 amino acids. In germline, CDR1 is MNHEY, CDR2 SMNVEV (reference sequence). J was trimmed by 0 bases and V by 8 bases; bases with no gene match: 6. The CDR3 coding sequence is TGTGCCAGCCGACCGGACAGGGCCTCCTACAATGAGCAGTTCTTC. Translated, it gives CASRPDRASYNEQFF.

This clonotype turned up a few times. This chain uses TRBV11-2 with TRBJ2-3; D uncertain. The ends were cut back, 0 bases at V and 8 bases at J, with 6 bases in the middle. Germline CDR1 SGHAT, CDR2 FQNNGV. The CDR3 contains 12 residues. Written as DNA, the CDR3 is TGTGCCAGCAGCTTAGACCGCGGTACGCAGTATTTT. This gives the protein CASSLDRGTQYF.

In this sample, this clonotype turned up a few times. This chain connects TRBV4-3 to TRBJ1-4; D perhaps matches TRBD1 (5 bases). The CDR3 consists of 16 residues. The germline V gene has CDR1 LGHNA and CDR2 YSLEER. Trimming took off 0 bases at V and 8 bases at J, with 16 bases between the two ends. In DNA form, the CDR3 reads TGCGCCAGCAGCCAAGATGTCCCAGGGTTCTTGGAAAAACTGTTTTTT. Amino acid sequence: CASSQDVPGFLEKLFF.

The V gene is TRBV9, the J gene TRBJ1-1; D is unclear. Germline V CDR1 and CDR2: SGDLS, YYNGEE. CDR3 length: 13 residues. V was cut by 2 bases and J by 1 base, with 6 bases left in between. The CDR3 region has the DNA TGTGCCAGCAGCGTCGACACGAACACTGAAGCTTTCTTT. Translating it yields CASSVDTNTEAFF.

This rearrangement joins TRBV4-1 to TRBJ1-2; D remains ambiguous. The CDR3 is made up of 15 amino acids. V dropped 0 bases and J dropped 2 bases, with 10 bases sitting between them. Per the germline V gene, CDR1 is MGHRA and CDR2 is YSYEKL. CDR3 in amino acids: CASSQDLVRNYGYTF. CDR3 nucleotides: TGCGCCAGCAGCCAAGATCTCGTCAGGAACTATGGCTACACCTTC.

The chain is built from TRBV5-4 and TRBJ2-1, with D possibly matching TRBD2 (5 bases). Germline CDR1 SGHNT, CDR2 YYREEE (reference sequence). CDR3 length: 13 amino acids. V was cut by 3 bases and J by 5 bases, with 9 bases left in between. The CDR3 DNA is TGTGCCAGCAGCTGGGGAGATAACAATGAGCAGTTCTTC. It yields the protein CASSWGDNNEQFF. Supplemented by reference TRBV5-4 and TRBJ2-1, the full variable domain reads ETGVTQSPTHLIKTRGQQVTLRCSSQSGHNTVSWYQQALGQGPQFIFQYYREEENGRGNFPPRFSGLQFPNYSSELNVNALELDDSALYLCASSWGDNNEQFFGPGTRLTVL.

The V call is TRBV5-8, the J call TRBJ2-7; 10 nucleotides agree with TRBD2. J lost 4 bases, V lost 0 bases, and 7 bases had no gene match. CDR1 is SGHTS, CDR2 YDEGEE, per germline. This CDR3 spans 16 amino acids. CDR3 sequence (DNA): TGTGCCAGCAGCTTGGGGCTAGCGGGGGCTGTATACGAGCAGTACTTC. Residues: CASSLGLAGAVYEQYF.